Shown below are 22 T cell receptor beta chains from a single sample sequenced in a study of Graves' ophthalmopathy and Graves' hyperthyroidism (dated by TCRdb to the late 2010s). The listed sequencing device is Illumina HiSeq 2000. For repertoire sequencing, the TCR beta CDR3 regions were amplified from RNA transcripts. HTBI primers and the Qiagen OneStep RT-PCR kit were used in a first-round RT-PCR, which was followed by a second-round multiplex PCR, size selection and purification. TCRdb applied fastp at Q25 and MiXCR to the public reads, then kept only in-frame beta chains. Each CDR3 protein gets just one entry, which takes the most common genes and DNA from the rows behind it. The sample profile shows about 620,000 distinct CDR3 sequences; approximately 22% of them were found once. The ten most abundant clones make up around 6.5% of the sample. The specimen sequenced was peripheral blood. The source of these receptors is a woman between 18 and 30 years old with stable Graves' hyperthyroidism. Some clones in this sample may be carry-over from other donors' samples. Donor details come from another sample of the same person, matched by shared clones.

This clonotype was detected many times. The rearrangement links TRBV12-3 or TRBV12-4 to TRBJ1-5; unclear D gene. The CDR3 has 16 residues. Deletions cut 2 bases from V and 0 bases from J, with 11 bases between. CDR3 region: CASSLTWGDSNQPQHF. Written as DNA, the CDR3 is TGTGCCAGCAGTTTAACGTGGGGAGATAGCAATCAGCCCCAGCATTTT.

J is TRBJ1-5 and V is TRBV7-8, with D unresolved. The CDR3 has 15 residues. Germline CDR1 is SGHVS and CDR2 is FQNEAQ. V dropped 1 base and J dropped 3 bases, with 10 bases sitting between them. The CDR3 region has the DNA TGTGCCAGCAGCTTAGAGAGATCAGACAATCAGCCCCAGCATTTT. This translates into CASSLERSDNQPQHF.

The sample holds many counts of this clonotype. J is TRBJ2-2 and V is TRBV10-3; possible D gene TRBD1, 6 bases. Germline lookup yields CDR1 ENHRY and CDR2 SYGVKD. The V end was cut by 10 bases, the J end by 6 bases, with 21 bases between. The CDR3 has 15 residues. In DNA, the CDR3 is TGTGCCACTACGCTTACAGGGCGTGCGGCCGGGGAGCTGTTTTTT. The encoded protein is CATTLTGRAAGELFF.

The V call is TRBV28, the J call TRBJ2-7; 8 bases map to TRBD1. This CDR3 has 15 amino acids. Trimming took 2 bases from V and 5 from J; bases not matched to a gene: 8. Germline-derived CDR1 and CDR2 are MDHEN and SYDVKM. CDR3 nucleotides: TGTGCCAGCAGTTTAGGCCAACAGGGGGGAGACGAGCAGTACTTC. This encodes CASSLGQQGGDEQYF.

There are many counts of this clonotype. J is TRBJ1-2 and V is TRBV11-2; TRBD1 is a possible D gene (6 bases). This CDR3 is 14 amino acids long. CDR1 and CDR2 from the germline V gene are SGHAT and FQNNGV. V was clipped by 4 bases and J by 2 bases, with 11 bases between them. The CDR3 coding sequence is TGTGCCAGCAGCTCCAGGGGTTACAACTATGGCTACACCTTC. It specifies CASSSRGYNYGYTF.

There are many counts of this clonotype. The V call is TRBV12-3 or TRBV12-4, the J call TRBJ2-7; D gene uncertain. This CDR3 has 13 amino acids. V gave up 2 bases and J gave up 5 bases, with 10 bases separating them. In DNA, the CDR3 is TGTGCCAGCAGTTTAAGCTCAATCCACGAGCAGTACTTC. Its protein is CASSLSSIHEQYF.

Of note for this clonotype: A read error may explain this, as a much larger clone is one base away. The chain employs TRBV20-1 and TRBJ1-2, with TRBD1 as a possible D gene (6 bases). Germline CDR1 reads DFQATT; CDR2 reads SNEGSKA (reference sequence). CDR3 length equals 16 residues. CDR3 sequence: CSASSFTQGFSYGFTF. The CDR3 bases are TGCAGTGCTAGTAGTTTCACACAGGGTTTTTCCTATGGCTTCACCTTC.

The CDR3 sequence is CAISVDQETQYF. CDR3 DNA sequence: TGTGCCATCAGTGTGGACCAAGAGACCCAGTACTTC. The chain has TRBV10-3 and TRBJ2-5; D call uncertain. The CDR3 sequence is 12 residues long. The V and J ends lost 4 bases and 0 bases respectively, with 3 bases between them. Germline V gene data show CDR1 as ENHRY and CDR2 as SYGVKD.

The rearrangement uses TRBV6-1 and TRBJ2-7, with a possible D match to TRBD2 (6 bases). Trimming left V 6 bases short and J 3 bases short, with 18 bases between. Germline values: CDR1 MNHNS, CDR2 SASEGT. The CDR3 has 15 residues. CDR3 protein: CASSLGGADFYEQYF. The CDR3, as DNA: TGTGCCAGCAGCCTCGGAGGGGCTGATTTCTACGAGCAGTACTTC.

This clonotype was observed many times. The rearrangement uses TRBV6-5 and TRBJ1-1; 9 positions agree with TRBD1. The CDR3 has 14 amino acids. Trimming at V came to 1 base and at J to 3 bases, leaving 0 bases not matched to a gene. Per the germline V gene, CDR1 is MNHEY and CDR2 is SVGAGI. Here the CDR3 reads CASSYWTGDTEAFF. CDR3 DNA sequence: TGTGCCAGCAGTTACTGGACAGGGGACACTGAAGCTTTCTTT.

In its sample, this clonotype was seen a few times. V gene TRBV7-2 combines with J gene TRBJ2-4; a possible D gene is TRBD2 (5 bases). Germline V gene lookup returns CDR1 SGHTA and CDR2 FQGNSA. V was trimmed by 1 base and J by 1 base, leaving 8 bases between them. CDR3 length: 15 residues. The CDR3 DNA reads as TGTGCCAGCAGCTTAGGGGCTAGCGCCAAAAACATTCAGTACTTC. Protein product: CASSLGASAKNIQYF.

This clonotype was counted between two and nine times. The V gene is TRBV27, the J gene TRBJ2-5, with 14 bases aligning to TRBD2. Germline V gives CDR1 MNHEY, CDR2 SMNVEV (reference sequence). The trim removed 4 bases at V and 5 bases at J, leaving 6 bases unmatched. CDR3 size: 16 residues. CDR3 sequence (DNA): TGTGCCAGCAGTTACACCGGGACTAGCGGGAGTGAGACCCAGTACTTC. Translating it yields CASSYTGTSGSETQYF.

This clonotype was observed at least ten times. The chain carries TRBV6-2 or TRBV6-3 and TRBJ1-1, with D maybe TRBD1 (5 bases). CDR1 and CDR2 (germline): MNHEY, SVGEGT. The CDR3 is 14 amino acids. V was trimmed by 1 base and J by 1 base, leaving 7 bases between them. The CDR3 spells CASSYYGANTEAFF. In DNA, the CDR3 is TGTGCCAGCAGTTACTACGGGGCGAACACTGAAGCTTTCTTT.

The chain combines TRBV12-3 or TRBV12-4 with TRBJ2-3; D remains ambiguous. With 8 bases removed from V and 8 bases from J, the gap between germline ends came to 14 bases. This CDR3 is 12 amino acids long. Here the CDR3 DNA reads TGTGCCAGCTATCCCGGGCCGGGTACGCAGTATTTT. Translation: CASYPGPGTQYF.

This clonotype was seen ten or more times. This chain joins TRBV9 and TRBJ1-2; D remains unclear. CDR3 length: 15 amino acids. V was clipped by 0 bases and J by 1 base, with 10 bases between them. Per germline, CDR1 SGDLS and CDR2 YYNGEE. The CDR3 here is CASSVGSGSNYGYTF. The CDR3, as DNA: TGTGCCAGCAGCGTAGGTTCGGGGAGTAACTATGGCTACACCTTC. Together with reference TRBV9 and TRBJ1-2, the CDR3 gives the full variable domain: DSGVTQTPKHLITATGQRVTLRCSPRSGDLSVYWYQQSLDQGLQFLIQYYNGEERAKGNILERFSAQQFPDLHSELNLSSLELGDSALYFCASSVGSGSNYGYTFGSGTRLTVV.

The chain recombines TRBV24-1 with TRBJ1-1, with TRBD1 identical over 9 bases. The CDR3 totals 19 residues. The germline V gene has CDR1 KGHDR and CDR2 SFDVKD. The junction had 29 bases not matched to a gene; V was cut back by 12 bases and J by 7 bases. The CDR3 DNA sequence: TGTGCCCCGACTCTTCCGGGACAGGGCGCTTTTGCCCCTGATAATGAAGCTTTCTTT. The encoded protein is CAPTLPGQGAFAPDNEAFF.

This clonotype was recorded many times. This chain connects TRBV6-1 to TRBJ1-5; a weak D match, TRBD1 (5 bases). The CDR3 contains 12 residues. The germline CDR1 and CDR2 sequences are MNHNS and SASEGT. V was pared by 8 bases and J by 4 bases, with 9 bases between. The DNA for the CDR3 is TGTGCCAGCGAGAACAGGAATCAGCCCCAGCATTTT. Protein sequence: CASENRNQPQHF.

The sample holds many counts of this clonotype. CDR3 amino acids: CASSSMASLYEQYF. CDR3 nucleotides: TGTGCCAGCAGTTCCATGGCATCACTTTACGAGCAGTACTTC. V gene TRBV6-2 or TRBV6-3 combines with J gene TRBJ2-7; no reliable D call. The germline gives CDR1 MNHEY, CDR2 SVGEGT. Deletions cut 4 bases from V and 4 bases from J, with 14 bases between. The CDR3 consists of 14 residues.

This sequence joins TRBV6-1 and TRBJ1-2; D gene uncertain. V shed 7 bases and J shed 4 bases, with 13 bases lying between them. Germline V gives CDR1 MNHNS, CDR2 SASEGT. CDR3 size: 13 residues. The CDR3 DNA sequence: TGTGCCAGCACCAACGGGCAAACCTATGGCTACACCTTC. Translated, it gives CASTNGQTYGYTF.

This clonotype appeared many times. This chain uses TRBV5-1 with TRBJ2-7; 7 positions agree with TRBD1. The ends lost 0 bases at V and 3 bases at J; junction bases unmatched: 6. The CDR3 covers 15 residues. The V gene's germline CDR1 is SGHRS and CDR2 YFSETQ. For the CDR3, the DNA is TGCGCCAGCAGCTTGGACCTCGGACAGGACTACGAGCAGTACTTC. Its translation: CASSLDLGQDYEQYF.

This chain links TRBV4-1 with TRBJ2-7; 13 positions agree with TRBD2. The length of the CDR3 is 16 residues. V shed 2 bases and J 2 bases; nucleotides not matched to a gene: 3. In germline, CDR1 is MGHRA, CDR2 YSYEKL. The chain's CDR3 is CASSQTGTSGAYEQYF. The CDR3 DNA reads TGCGCCAGCAGCCAAACCGGGACTAGCGGGGCCTACGAGCAGTACTTC.

This clonotype was detected many times. The gene calls are TRBV20-1 and TRBJ2-5; D remains ambiguous. The V gene lost 0 bases and the J gene lost 5 bases, with 7 bases spanning the gap. The CDR3 length is 12 residues. From germline, CDR1 is DFQATT and CDR2 SNEGSKA (reference sequence). The CDR3 region has the DNA TGCAGTGCTAGAGATGTGGGGGAGACCCAGTACTTC. It yields the protein CSARDVGETQYF.